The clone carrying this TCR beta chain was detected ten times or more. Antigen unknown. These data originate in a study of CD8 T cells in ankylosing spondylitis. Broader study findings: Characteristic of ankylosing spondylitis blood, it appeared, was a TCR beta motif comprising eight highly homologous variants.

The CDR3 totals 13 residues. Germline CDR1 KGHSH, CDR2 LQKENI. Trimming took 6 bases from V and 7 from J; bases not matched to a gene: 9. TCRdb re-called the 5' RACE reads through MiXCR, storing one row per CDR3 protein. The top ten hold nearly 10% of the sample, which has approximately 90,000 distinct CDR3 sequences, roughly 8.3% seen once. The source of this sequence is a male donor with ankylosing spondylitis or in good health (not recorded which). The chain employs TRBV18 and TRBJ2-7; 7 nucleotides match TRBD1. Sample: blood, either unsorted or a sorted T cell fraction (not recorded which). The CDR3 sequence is CASSPDRVYEQYF. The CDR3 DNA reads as TGTGCCAGCTCCCCAGACAGGGTCTATGAGCAGTACTTC.